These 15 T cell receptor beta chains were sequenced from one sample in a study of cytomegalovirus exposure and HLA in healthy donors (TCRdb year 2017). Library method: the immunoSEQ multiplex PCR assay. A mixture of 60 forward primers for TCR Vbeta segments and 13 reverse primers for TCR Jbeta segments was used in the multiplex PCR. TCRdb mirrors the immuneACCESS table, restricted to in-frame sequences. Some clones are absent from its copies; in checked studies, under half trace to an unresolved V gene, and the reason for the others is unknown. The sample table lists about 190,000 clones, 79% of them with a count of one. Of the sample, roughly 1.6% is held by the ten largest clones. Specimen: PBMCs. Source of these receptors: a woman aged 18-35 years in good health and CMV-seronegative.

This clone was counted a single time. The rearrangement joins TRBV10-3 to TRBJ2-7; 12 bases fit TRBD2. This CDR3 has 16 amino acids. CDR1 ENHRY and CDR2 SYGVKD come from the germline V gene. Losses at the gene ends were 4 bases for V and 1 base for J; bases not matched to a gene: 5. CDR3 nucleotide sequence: TGTGCCATCAGTGGCGGACTAGCGGGAATATCCTACGAGCAGTACTTC. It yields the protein CAISGGLAGISYEQYF.

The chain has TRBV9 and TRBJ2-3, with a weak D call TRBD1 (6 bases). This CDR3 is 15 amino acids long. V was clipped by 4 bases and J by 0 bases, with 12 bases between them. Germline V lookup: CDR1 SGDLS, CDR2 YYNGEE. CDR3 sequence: CASSTRTESTDTQYF. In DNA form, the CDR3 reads TGTGCCAGCAGCACCCGGACAGAAAGCACAGATACGCAGTATTTT.

In DNA form, the CDR3 reads TGTGCCAGCAGCTTGGCCACACGTCAGGGCCCGACGGTCAAAGCTTTCTTT. Translated: CASSLATRQGPTVKAFF. The chain recombines TRBV5-6 with TRBJ1-1; possibly TRBD1 for D (5 bases). V was pared by 0 bases and J by 9 bases, with 24 bases between. CDR3 length equals 17 residues. Per germline, CDR1 SGHDT and CDR2 YYEEEE.

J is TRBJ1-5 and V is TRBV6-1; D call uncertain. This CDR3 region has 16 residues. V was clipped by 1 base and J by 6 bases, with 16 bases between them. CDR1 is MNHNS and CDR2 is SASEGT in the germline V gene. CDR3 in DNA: TGTGCCAGCAGTGAAGTTGATGCCAGCCCAGGTCAGCCCCAGCATTTT. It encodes CASSEVDASPGQPQHF.

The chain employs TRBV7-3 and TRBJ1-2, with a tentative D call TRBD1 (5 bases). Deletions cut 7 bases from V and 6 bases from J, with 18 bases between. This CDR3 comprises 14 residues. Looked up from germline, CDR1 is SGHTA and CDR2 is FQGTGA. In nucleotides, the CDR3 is TGTGCCAGCACACGGCCGGGGGTTAAGCATGGCTACACCTTC. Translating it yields CASTRPGVKHGYTF. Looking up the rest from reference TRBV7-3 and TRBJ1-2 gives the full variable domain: GAGVSQTPSNKVTEKGKYVELRCDPISGHTALYWYRQSLGQGPEFLIYFQGTGAADDSGLPNDRFFAVRPEGSVSTLKIQRTERGDSAVYLCASTRPGVKHGYTFGSGTRLTVV.

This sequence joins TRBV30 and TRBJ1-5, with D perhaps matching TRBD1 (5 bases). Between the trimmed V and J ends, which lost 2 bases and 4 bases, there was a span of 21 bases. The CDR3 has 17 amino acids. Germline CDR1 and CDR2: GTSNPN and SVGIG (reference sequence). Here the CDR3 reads CAWSKPSPPRVNQPQHF. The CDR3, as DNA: TGTGCCTGGAGTAAACCCTCCCCCCCCAGGGTAAATCAGCCCCAGCATTTT.

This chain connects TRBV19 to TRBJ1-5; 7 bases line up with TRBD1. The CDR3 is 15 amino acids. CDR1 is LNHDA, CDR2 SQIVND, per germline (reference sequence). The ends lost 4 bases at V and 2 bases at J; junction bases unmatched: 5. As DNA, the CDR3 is TGTGCCAGTAGTAGACCCGGACAGGGCAATCAGCCCCAGCATTTT. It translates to CASSRPGQGNQPQHF.

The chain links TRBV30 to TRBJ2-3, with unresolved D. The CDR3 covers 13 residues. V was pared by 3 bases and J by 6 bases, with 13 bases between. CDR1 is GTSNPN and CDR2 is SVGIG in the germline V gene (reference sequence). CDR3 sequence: CAWRLQPRDTQYF. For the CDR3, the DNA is TGTGCCTGGAGGCTTCAACCGCGGGATACGCAGTATTTT. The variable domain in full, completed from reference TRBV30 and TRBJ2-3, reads SQTIHQWPATLVQPVGSPLSLECTVEGTSNPNLYWYRQAAGRGLQLLFYSVGIGQISSEVPQNLSASRPQDRQFILSSKKLLLSDSGFYLCAWRLQPRDTQYFGPGTRLTVL.

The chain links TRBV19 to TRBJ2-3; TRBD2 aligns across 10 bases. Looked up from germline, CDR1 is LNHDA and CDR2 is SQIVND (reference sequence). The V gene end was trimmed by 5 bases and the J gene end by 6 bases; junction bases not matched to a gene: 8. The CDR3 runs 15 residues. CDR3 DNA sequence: TGTGCCAGTAGTCTTAGCGGGGGGATTCTCGATACGCAGTATTTT. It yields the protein CASSLSGGILDTQYF.

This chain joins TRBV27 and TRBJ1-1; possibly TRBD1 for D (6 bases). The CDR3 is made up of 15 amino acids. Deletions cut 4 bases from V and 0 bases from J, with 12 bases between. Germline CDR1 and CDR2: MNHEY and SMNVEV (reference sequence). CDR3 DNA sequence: TGTGCCAGCAGTTCCCGGACAGATTTGAACACTGAAGCTTTCTTT. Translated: CASSSRTDLNTEAFF.

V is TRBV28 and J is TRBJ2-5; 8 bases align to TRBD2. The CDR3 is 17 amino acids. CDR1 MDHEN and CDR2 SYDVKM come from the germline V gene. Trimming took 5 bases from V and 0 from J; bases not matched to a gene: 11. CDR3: CASSQFPRGVNQETQYF. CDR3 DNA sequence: TGTGCCAGCAGTCAGTTTCCGCGGGGGGTAAACCAAGAGACCCAGTACTTC.

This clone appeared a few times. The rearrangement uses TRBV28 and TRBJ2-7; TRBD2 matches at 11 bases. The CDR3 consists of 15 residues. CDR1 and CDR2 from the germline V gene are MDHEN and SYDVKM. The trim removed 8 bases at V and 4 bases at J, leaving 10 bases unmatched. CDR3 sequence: CASSPGPSGRYEQYF. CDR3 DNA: TGTGCCAGCTCCCCCGGGCCTAGCGGGAGGTACGAGCAGTACTTC.

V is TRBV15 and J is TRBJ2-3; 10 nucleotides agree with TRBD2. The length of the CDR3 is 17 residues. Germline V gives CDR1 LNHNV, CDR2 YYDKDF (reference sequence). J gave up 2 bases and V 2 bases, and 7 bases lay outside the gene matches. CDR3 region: CATSRHQLAGNTDTQYF. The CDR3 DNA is TGTGCCACCAGCAGACATCAACTAGCGGGGAACACAGATACGCAGTATTTT.

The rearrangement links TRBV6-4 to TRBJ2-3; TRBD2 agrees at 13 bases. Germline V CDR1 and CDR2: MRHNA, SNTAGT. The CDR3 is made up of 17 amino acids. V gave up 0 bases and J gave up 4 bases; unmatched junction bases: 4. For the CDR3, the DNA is TGTGCCAGCAGTGACTCAAGACTAGCGGGAGGCTCAGATACGCAGTATTTT. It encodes CASSDSRLAGGSDTQYF.

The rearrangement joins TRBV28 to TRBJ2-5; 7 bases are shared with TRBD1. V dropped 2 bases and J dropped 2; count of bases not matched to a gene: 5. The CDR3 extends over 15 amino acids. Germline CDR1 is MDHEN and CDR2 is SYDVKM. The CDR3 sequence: CASSLTGTEQETQYF. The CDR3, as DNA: TGTGCCAGCAGTTTAACCGGGACAGAACAAGAGACCCAGTACTTC.